Presented here are 23 T cell receptor beta chains from one specimen sequenced in a study of blood T cell repertoires in COVID-19. Produced via immunoSEQ multiplex PCR; TCRdb's table is partial and in-frame only. The table lists 300,000 to 350,000 clones, approximately 90% of them singletons. Sequencing was performed on peripheral blood. The receptors were gathered from a woman in her thirties with COVID-19, enrolled during active disease.

V is TRBV25-1 and J is TRBJ1-2; D possibly corresponds to TRBD1 (6 bases). Trimming removed 2 bases from V and 7 bases from J, with 17 bases in between. Germline-derived CDR1 and CDR2 are MGHDK and SYGVNS. This CDR3 region has 15 residues. CDR3 bases: TGTGCCAGCAGTGAAAAGTCACAGGGTCAAGGTGGCTACACCTTC. It encodes CASSEKSQGQGGYTF.

The chain is built from TRBV2 and TRBJ2-2; no reliable D call. CDR1 and CDR2 (germline): SNHLY, FYNNEI. V was shortened by 4 bases and J by 5 bases, with 8 bases between the two germline ends. The CDR3 contains 13 residues. CDR3 nucleotides: TGTGCCAGCAGTGTTGAGACAACCGGGGAGCTGTTTTTT. As protein: CASSVETTGELFF.

The rearrangement uses TRBV28 and TRBJ1-4; TRBD1 matches at 11 bases. CDR1 is MDHEN and CDR2 is SYDVKM in the germline V gene. The CDR3 length is 17 residues. V was pared by 3 bases and J by 7 bases, with 10 bases of the junction left unmatched. The CDR3 loop reads CASSLGGQGVYGEKLFF. In DNA, the CDR3 is TGTGCCAGCAGTTTGGGGGGACAGGGGGTTTACGGTGAAAAACTGTTTTTT.

The CDR3 coding sequence is TGTGCCAGCAGCAAACATGAGAGGACTAGCGGGGGGTCTGTAGAGACCCAGTACTTC. It codes for CASSKHERTSGGSVETQYF. V and J are TRBV21-1 and TRBJ2-5; the D call TRBD2 from the table was never checked on the DNA. TRBV21-1 is designated a pseudogene. CDR3 length: 19 amino acids.

The V gene is TRBV10-3, the J gene TRBJ1-6; 7 positions agree with TRBD1. The length of the CDR3 is 13 residues. V lost 6 bases to trimming and J lost 12 bases; unmatched junction nucleotides: 8. Germline CDR1 ENHRY, CDR2 SYGVKD. The DNA of the CDR3 is TGTGCCATCAGCCAGGGGGGCGAAAAACCCCTCCACTTT. Residues: CAISQGGEKPLHF.

The chain is built from TRBV3-1 (or the pseudogene TRBV3-2) and TRBJ2-5, with D perhaps matching TRBD2 (6 bases). This CDR3 comprises 16 residues. The V and J ends lost 0 bases and 3 bases respectively, with 14 bases between them. Germline V gene sequence: CDR1 LGHDT, CDR2 YNNKEL (reference sequence). In DNA form, the CDR3 reads TGTGCCAGCAGCCAAGATTTCGCGGGGCGGGAAGAGACCCAGTACTTC. Protein product: CASSQDFAGREETQYF.

The chain combines TRBV15 with TRBJ1-2; the match to TRBD1 covers 7 bases. Trimming at V came to 0 bases and at J to 8 bases, leaving 9 bases not matched to a gene. CDR3 length: 15 residues. Germline CDR1 LNHNV, CDR2 YYDKDF (reference sequence). The CDR3 nucleotides read TGTGCCACCAGCAGAGATGGCACAGGGGCGTTAGGCTACACCTTC. Its translation is CATSRDGTGALGYTF.

The chain carries TRBV3-1 (or the pseudogene TRBV3-2) and TRBJ2-2; 7 nucleotides agree with TRBD1. Germline V gives CDR1 LGHDT, CDR2 YNNKEL (reference sequence). Unmatched junction bases numbered 10, after V lost 3 bases and J lost 0 bases. The CDR3 spans 18 residues. CDR3 in amino acids: CASSQPGTVTANTGELFF. As DNA, the CDR3 is TGTGCCAGCAGCCAGCCAGGGACAGTAACCGCGAACACCGGGGAGCTGTTTTTT.

This clone showed up just a few times. V usage is TRBV3-1 (or the pseudogene TRBV3-2) and J usage is TRBJ1-6; 9 nucleotides line up with TRBD1. Trimming took 4 bases from V and 8 from J; bases not matched to a gene: 9. Looked up from germline, CDR1 is LGHDT and CDR2 is YNNKEL (reference sequence). This CDR3 region has 16 residues. Here the CDR3 DNA reads TGTGCCAGCAGCCCGTTTGGACAGGGGACGGATTCACCCCTCCACTTT. Amino acid sequence: CASSPFGQGTDSPLHF.

This chain connects TRBV3-1 (or the pseudogene TRBV3-2) to TRBJ1-1; D is unclear. The ends were cut back, 0 bases at V and 6 bases at J, with 14 bases in the middle. The germline gives CDR1 LGHDT, CDR2 YNNKEL (reference sequence). The CDR3 has 15 residues. CDR3 nucleotides: TGTGCCAGCAGCCAAGAAGGGCTGGGGAGGGCTGAAGCTTTCTTT. Its protein is CASSQEGLGRAEAFF.

The chain carries TRBV28 and TRBJ2-5; 8 bases are a match to TRBD2. The CDR3 length is 13 residues. The J segment lost 5 bases and the V segment lost 6 bases, leaving 5 bases of the junction unmatched. CDR1 and CDR2 (germline): MDHEN, SYDVKM. CDR3 in DNA: TGTGCCAGCAGCTTGACGGGGGGGGAGACCCAGTACTTC. Encoded protein: CASSLTGGETQYF.

The sample holds one count of this clone. The chain couples TRBV19 to TRBJ1-5; D is undetermined. V lost 6 bases and J 4 bases, leaving 10 bases between the germline ends. The CDR3 runs to 13 residues. Germline CDR1 and CDR2: LNHDA and SQIVND (reference sequence). The CDR3 protein is CASRYQTNQPQHF. The CDR3 DNA follows: TGTGCCAGTAGATATCAGACAAATCAGCCCCAGCATTTT.

This chain connects TRBV11-3 to TRBJ1-1; no firm D call. This CDR3 region has 14 residues. Germline V gene lookup returns CDR1 SGHNT and CDR2 YENEEA. V was pared by 3 bases and J by 1 base, with 9 bases between. The CDR3: CASSLGPGNTEAFF. The CDR3 DNA reads as TGTGCCAGCAGCTTGGGTCCAGGGAACACTGAAGCTTTCTTT.

This chain links TRBV24-1 with TRBJ2-7, with TRBD2 matching 8 bases. CDR3 length equals 14 residues. Trimming removed 11 bases from V and 3 bases from J; junction bases left unmatched: 11. Germline CDR1 KGHDR, CDR2 SFDVKD. The DNA for the CDR3 is TGTGCCAACACGACCATAGCGGGGCTCTACGAGCAGTACTTC. As protein: CANTTIAGLYEQYF.

The chain employs TRBV12-5 and TRBJ2-3, with 8 bases matching TRBD2. Losses at the gene ends were 11 bases for V and 3 bases for J; bases not matched to a gene: 10. The CDR3 contains 14 residues. CDR1 and CDR2 (germline): LGHNT, FRNRAP. The CDR3 bases are TGTGCTTCCCGAGCGGGGGCCGGGACAGATACGCAGTATTTT. Amino acids: CASRAGAGTDTQYF.

This clone showed up just once. The rearrangement uses TRBV24-1 and TRBJ2-1; D may be TRBD2 (5 bases). The CDR3 contains 15 residues. CDR1 is KGHDR and CDR2 is SFDVKD in the germline V gene. V was pared by 3 bases and J by 5 bases, with 13 bases between. The CDR3 region is CATSDRGPGDNEQFF. CDR3 bases: TGTGCCACCAGTGATAGAGGGCCTGGGGACAATGAGCAGTTCTTC.

V and J are TRBV3-1 (or the pseudogene TRBV3-2) and TRBJ2-3, with 8 bases identical to TRBD1. The V segment lost 4 bases and the J segment 0 bases; nucleotides outside the gene matches: 6. Germline V gene lookup returns CDR1 LGHDT and CDR2 YNNKEL (reference sequence). The CDR3 has 16 amino acids. CDR3 coding DNA: TGTGCCAGCAGCCTGCAGGGGGCTCTAAGCACAGATACGCAGTATTTT. Translating gives CASSLQGALSTDTQYF.

This rearrangement joins TRBV19 to TRBJ2-1; 11 nucleotides match TRBD2. Germline V gives CDR1 LNHDA, CDR2 SQIVND (reference sequence). The CDR3 extends over 14 amino acids. J gave up 9 bases and V 6 bases, and 7 bases lay outside the gene matches. The CDR3 nucleotides are TGTGCCAGTAGGGTAGCGGGGGGGCCGGGTGAGCAGTTCTTC. Protein product: CASRVAGGPGEQFF.

This chain joins TRBV6-4 and TRBJ2-3; D gene unclear. The CDR3 contains 13 residues. V gave up 6 bases and J gave up 4 bases, with 11 bases separating them. Germline V gives CDR1 MRHNA, CDR2 SNTAGT. In DNA form, the CDR3 reads TGTGCCAGCAGCCCTTCTAGTGCAGATACGCAGTATTTT. Its protein is CASSPSSADTQYF.

The V and J genes are TRBV19 and TRBJ1-6; 8 nucleotides agree with TRBD1. The CDR3 has 15 residues. V shed 7 bases, J shed 3 bases, and the junction held 5 bases outside the gene matches. Germline values: CDR1 LNHDA, CDR2 SQIVND (reference sequence). This CDR3 is CASTLDRGYNSPLHF. CDR3 nucleotides: TGTGCCAGTACTCTCGACAGGGGCTATAATTCACCCCTCCACTTT. The full variable domain, rest sourced from reference TRBV19 and TRBJ1-6, is DGGITQSPKYLFRKEGQNVTLSCEQNLNHDAMYWYRQDPGQGLRLIYYSQIVNDFQKGDIAEGYSVSREKKESFPLTVTSAQKNPTAFYLCASTLDRGYNSPLHFGNGTRLTVT.

The chain has TRBV5-6 and TRBJ1-5; D perhaps matches TRBD1 (5 bases). From germline, CDR1 is SGHDT and CDR2 YYEEEE. Trimming left V 6 bases short and J 3 bases short, with 13 bases between. CDR3 size: 14 residues. CDR3 region: CASTKGLINQPQHF. CDR3 in DNA: TGTGCCAGCACCAAGGGACTGATCAATCAGCCCCAGCATTTT. The variable domain in full, with the rest retrieved from reference TRBV5-6 and TRBJ1-5, is DAGVTQSPTHLIKTRGQQVTLRCSPKSGHDTVSWYQQALGQGPQFIFQYYEEEERQRGNFPDRFSGHQFPNYSSELNVNALLLGDSALYLCASTKGLINQPQHFGDGTRLSIL.

The chain links TRBV2 to TRBJ1-1; D is uncertain. CDR1 SNHLY and CDR2 FYNNEI come from the germline V gene. The CDR3 length is 14 residues. V was shortened by 7 bases and J by 2 bases, with 14 bases between the two germline ends. CDR3 nucleotide sequence: TGTGCCAGCACCCTGAGGGCCACTAACACTGAAGCTTTCTTT. Encoded protein: CASTLRATNTEAFF.

The rearrangement links TRBV2 to TRBJ1-1; TRBD1 is a possible D gene (6 bases). CDR1 SNHLY and CDR2 FYNNEI come from the germline V gene. V was clipped by 4 bases and J by 7 bases, with 19 bases between them. The CDR3 runs to 15 residues. Here the CDR3 reads CASSVGSGGGREAFF. The DNA of the CDR3 is TGTGCCAGCAGTGTTGGGTCTGGGGGGGGCCGTGAAGCTTTCTTT. The whole variable domain, remainder taken from reference TRBV2 and TRBJ1-1, is EPEVTQTPSHQVTQMGQEVILRCVPISNHLYFYWYRQILGQKVEFLVSFYNNEISEKSEIFDDQFSVERPDGSNFTLKIRSTKLEDSAMYFCASSVGSGGGREAFFGQGTRLTVV.